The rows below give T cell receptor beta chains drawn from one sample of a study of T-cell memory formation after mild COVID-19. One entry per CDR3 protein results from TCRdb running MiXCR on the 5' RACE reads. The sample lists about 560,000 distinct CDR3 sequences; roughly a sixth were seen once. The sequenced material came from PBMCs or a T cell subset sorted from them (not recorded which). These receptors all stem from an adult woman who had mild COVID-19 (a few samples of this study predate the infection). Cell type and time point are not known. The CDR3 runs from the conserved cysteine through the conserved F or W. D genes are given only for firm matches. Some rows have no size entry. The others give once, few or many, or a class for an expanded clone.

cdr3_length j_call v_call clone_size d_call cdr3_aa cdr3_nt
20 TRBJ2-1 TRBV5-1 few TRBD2 CASSFPRLSSGPSSYNEQFF TGCGCCAGCAGCTTCCCCCGTTTGTCTAGCGGCCCGAGCTCCTACAATGAGCAGTTCTTC
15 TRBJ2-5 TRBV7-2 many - CASSRLPLPQETQYF TGTGCCAGCAGCCGCCTACCATTACCCCAAGAGACCCAGTACTTC
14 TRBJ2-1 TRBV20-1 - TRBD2 CSARVGSGKSEQFF TGCAGTGCTAGAGTTGGTAGCGGGAAAAGTGAGCAGTTCTTC
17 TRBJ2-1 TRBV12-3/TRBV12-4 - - CASSHRGRSTGLNEQFF TGTGCCAGCAGCCACCGTGGGCGCTCCACGGGTCTCAATGAGCAGTTCTTC
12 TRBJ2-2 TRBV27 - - CASGPRTGELFF TGTGCCAGCGGACCGAGGACCGGGGAGCTGTTTTTT
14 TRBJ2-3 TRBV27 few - CASTPPGKTDTQYF TGTGCCAGCACCCCGCCAGGGAAAACAGATACGCAGTATTTT
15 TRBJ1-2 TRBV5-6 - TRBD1 CASSHGTGGADGYTF TGTGCCAGCAGCCACGGGACAGGGGGCGCGGATGGCTACACCTTC
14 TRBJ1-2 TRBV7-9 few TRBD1 CASSLINTGEVDTF TGTGCCAGCAGCCTAATAAACACAGGGGAAGTTGACACCTTC
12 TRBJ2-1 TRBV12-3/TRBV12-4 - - CAVEVASNEQFF TGTGCCGTGGAGGTAGCCTCCAATGAGCAGTTCTTC
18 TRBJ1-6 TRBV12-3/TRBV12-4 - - CASSPAVQESSYNSPLHF TGTGCCAGCAGTCCCGCCGTGCAGGAAAGCTCCTATAATTCACCCCTCCACTTT
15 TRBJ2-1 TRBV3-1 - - CASSHYGTPGSKQFF TGTGCCAGCAGCCACTACGGGACCCCAGGTAGTAAGCAGTTCTTC
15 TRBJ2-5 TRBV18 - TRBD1 CASSPETGGRETQYF TGTGCCAGCTCACCAGAAACAGGGGGCCGGGAGACCCAGTACTTC
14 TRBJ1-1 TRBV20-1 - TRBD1 CSARPGQGNTEAFF TGCAGTGCTAGGCCGGGACAGGGGAACACTGAAGCTTTCTTT
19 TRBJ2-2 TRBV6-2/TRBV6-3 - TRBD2 CASSYPREGLSWDTGELFF TGTGCCAGCAGTTACCCCCGGGAGGGCCTCTCCTGGGACACCGGGGAGCTGTTTTTT
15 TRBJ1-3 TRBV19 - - CASSIRQSSGNTIYF TGTGCCAGTAGTATTCGGCAGAGCTCTGGAAACACCATATATTTT
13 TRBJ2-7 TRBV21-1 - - CASCTKLSYEQYF TGTGCCAGCTGTACTAAGCTCTCCTACGAGCAGTACTTC
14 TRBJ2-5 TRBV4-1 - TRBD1 CASSRDRGTETQYF TGCGCCAGCAGCCGGGACAGGGGGACGGAGACCCAGTACTTC
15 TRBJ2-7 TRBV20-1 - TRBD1 CSAREGRGSLYEQYF TGCAGTGCTAGAGAAGGCAGGGGGTCCCTCTACGAGCAGTACTTC
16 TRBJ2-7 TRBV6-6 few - CASSLPQLETPYEQYF TGTGCCAGCAGCCTCCCCCAACTAGAAACCCCCTACGAGCAGTACTTC
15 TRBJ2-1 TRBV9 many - CASSPAGSSYNEQFF TGTGCCAGCAGCCCCGCCGGGAGCTCCTACAATGAGCAGTTCTTC
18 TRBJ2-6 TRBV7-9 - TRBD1 CASSQGGTGYAGANVLTF TGTGCCAGCAGCCAGGGCGGGACAGGGTACGCTGGGGCCAACGTCCTGACTTTC
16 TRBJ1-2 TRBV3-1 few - CASSQEIGVGEAGYTF TGTGCCAGCAGCCAAGAAATCGGCGTGGGAGAGGCTGGCTACACCTTC
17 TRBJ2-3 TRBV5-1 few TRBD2 CASSLKLAGGLTDTQYF TGCGCCAGCAGCCTGAAACTAGCGGGGGGGTTGACAGATACGCAGTATTTT
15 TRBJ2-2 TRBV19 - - CASSIERTGTGELFF TGTGCCAGTAGTATAGAGCGGACGGGCACCGGGGAGCTGTTTTTT
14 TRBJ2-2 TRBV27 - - CATRVWGDLGELFF TGTGCCACCAGAGTGTGGGGTGACCTGGGGGAGCTGTTTTTT
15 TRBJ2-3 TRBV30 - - CAWSERVFSTDTQYF TGTGCCTGGAGTGAGCGGGTATTTAGCACAGATACGCAGTATTTT
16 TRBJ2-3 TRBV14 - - CASSQEARQGTDTQYF TGTGCCAGCAGCCAGGAGGCAAGACAGGGCACAGATACGCAGTATTTT
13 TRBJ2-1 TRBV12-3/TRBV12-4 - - CASSFRTGNEQFF TGTGCCAGCAGTTTCCGGACTGGCAATGAGCAGTTCTTC
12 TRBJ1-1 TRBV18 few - CASSPHFTEAFF TGTGCCAGCTCACCCCATTTTACTGAAGCTTTCTTT
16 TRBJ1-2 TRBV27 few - CASSPLRGAVNYGYTF TGTGCCAGCAGTCCCCTCCGCGGGGCAGTTAACTATGGCTACACCTTC
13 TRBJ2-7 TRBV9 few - CASSPGRDYEQYF TGTGCCAGCAGCCCGGGACGGGACTACGAGCAGTACTTC
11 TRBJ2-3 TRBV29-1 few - CSVGGTDTQYF TGCAGCGTTGGAGGCACAGATACGCAGTATTTT
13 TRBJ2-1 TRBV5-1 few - CASSLGGETQQFF TGCGCCAGCAGCTTGGGAGGGGAAACACAGCAGTTCTTC
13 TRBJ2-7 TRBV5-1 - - CASSRDKAYEQYF TGCGCCAGCAGCCGGGACAAAGCCTACGAGCAGTACTTC
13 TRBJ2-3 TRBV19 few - CASSSTGSGTQYF TGTGCCAGTAGTTCCACAGGGTCGGGGACGCAGTATTTT
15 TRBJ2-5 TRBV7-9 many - CASTFGLGSQETQYF TGTGCCAGCACCTTCGGTTTAGGGAGTCAAGAGACCCAGTACTTC
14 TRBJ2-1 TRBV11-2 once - CASGNRASYNEQFF TGTGCCAGCGGCAACAGGGCCTCCTACAATGAGCAGTTCTTC
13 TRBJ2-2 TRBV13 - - CASSLEVSGELFF TGTGCCAGCAGCTTAGAAGTGTCCGGGGAGCTGTTTTTT
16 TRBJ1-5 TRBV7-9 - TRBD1 CASSLGTGVIGQPQHF TGTGCCAGCAGCTTAGGGACAGGGGTAATTGGGCAGCCCCAGCATTTT
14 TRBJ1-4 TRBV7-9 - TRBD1 CASRGQGEGEKLFF TGTGCCAGCAGGGGACAGGGGGAAGGTGAAAAACTGTTTTTT
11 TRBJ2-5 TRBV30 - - CASSSFTRVRF TGTGCTTCCTCATCTTTTACACGTGTGCGCTTC
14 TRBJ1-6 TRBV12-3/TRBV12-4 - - CASSLWGANSPLHF TGTGCCAGCAGTTTGTGGGGAGCTAATTCACCCCTCCACTTT
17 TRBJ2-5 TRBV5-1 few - CASSLAGNSRIKETQYF TGCGCCAGCAGCTTGGCCGGGAATAGCCGTATTAAAGAGACCCAGTACTTC
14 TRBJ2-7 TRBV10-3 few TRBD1 CAISTSGQPYEQYF TGTGCCATCAGTACCTCGGGACAGCCCTACGAGCAGTACTTC
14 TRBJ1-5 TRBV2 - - CASSGLNSNQPQHF TGTGCCAGCTCAGGCCTCAATAGCAATCAGCCCCAGCATTTT
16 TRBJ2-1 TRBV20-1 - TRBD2 CSARDPGLGGYNEQFF TGCAGTGCTAGAGATCCGGGACTAGGCGGCTACAATGAGCAGTTCTTC
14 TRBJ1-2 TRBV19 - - CASTGPSSHYGYTF TGTGCCAGTACTGGACCCTCGAGCCACTATGGCTACACCTTC
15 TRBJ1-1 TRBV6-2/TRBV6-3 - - CASSYSWPENTEAFF TGTGCCAGCAGTTACTCGTGGCCCGAGAACACTGAAGCTTTCTTT
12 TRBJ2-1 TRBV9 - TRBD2 CASSSWEGEQFF TGTGCCAGCAGCAGCTGGGAGGGCGAGCAGTTCTTC
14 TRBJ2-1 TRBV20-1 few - CSARVASHGNEQFF TGCAGTGCTAGAGTCGCGTCTCACGGGAATGAGCAGTTCTTC
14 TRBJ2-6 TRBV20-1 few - CSASPPGGANVLTF TGCAGTGCTAGTCCCCCCGGCGGGGCCAACGTCCTGACTTTC
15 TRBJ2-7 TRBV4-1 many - CASSAIWRGSYEQYF TGCGCCAGCAGCGCCATTTGGCGGGGATCCTACGAGCAGTACTTC